This T cell receptor beta chain appears in the sequencing data of a study of blood T cell repertoires in COVID-19. In the study overall: Whether acute or convalescent, the COVID-19 samples came from the United States, Italy and Spain. PBMCs, B-cell-depleted T cells, or T cells provided the cDNA or gDNA that made up the material.

CDR1 is WSHSY, CDR2 SAAADI, per germline. V was shortened by 0 bases and J by 5 bases, with 12 bases between the two germline ends. The CDR3 is made up of 15 amino acids. Original processing methods: Estimation of nucleated cell counts relied on the amplification of reference gene primers. The data were produced by immunoSEQ multiplex PCR, yet TCRdb's version contains in-frame clones alone and is incomplete. Clone size and the V and J calls come from that table; the DNA yielded D and trimming. The table records about 210,000 clones, approximately 90% of them present only once. The sequencing input was peripheral blood. The TCR was taken from a woman aged 35 to 49 with acute or convalescent COVID-19. This rearrangement joins TRBV10-2 to TRBJ2-3, with D perhaps TRBD1 (5 bases). This CDR3 is CASSESGWGGDTQYF. The CDR3 coding sequence is TGCGCCAGCAGTGAGTCGGGTTGGGGCGGAGATACGCAGTATTTT.